Presented here are 9 T cell receptor beta chains from one specimen sequenced in a study of shared clonotypes between healthy human individuals. The protocol was immunoSEQ multiplex PCR, while the TCRdb copy is restricted to in-frame clones and leaves out a portion. Among 2 million to 3 million clones listed, over 85% were seen once. Input material: naive CD4+ T cells from PBMCs. The subset denotes: CD45RA+ positively selected. The receptors here all came from a man younger than 30 in good health. Some clones in this sample may be carry-over from other donors' samples.

CDR3 sequence reads: CASGPFSGRANEQFF. DNA for the CDR3: TGCGCCAGCGGCCCCTTTAGCGGGAGGGCGAATGAGCAGTTCTTC. This chain uses TRBV10-2 with TRBJ2-1, with 11 bases fitting TRBD2. J was trimmed by 7 bases and V by 8 bases; bases with no gene match: 10. This CDR3 region has 15 residues. Germline V gene sequence: CDR1 WSHSY, CDR2 SAAADI.

The chain joins TRBV7-9 to TRBJ2-7; D is ambiguous. CDR1 and CDR2 (germline): SEHNR, FQNEAQ (reference sequence). The CDR3 is made up of 12 amino acids. V was shortened by 4 bases and J by 3 bases, with 7 bases between the two germline ends. CDR3 amino acids: CASSYSRYEQYF. CDR3 nucleotides: TGTGCCAGCAGCTATAGTCGCTACGAGCAGTACTTC.

The J gene is TRBJ2-3, the V gene TRBV27; D gene ambiguous. Looked up from germline, CDR1 is MNHEY and CDR2 is SMNVEV (reference sequence). V lost 2 bases, J lost 0 bases, and 9 bases lay in between. CDR3 length: 15 amino acids. The CDR3 DNA sequence: TGTGCCAGCAGTTTAAGGGTACTGAGCACAGATACGCAGTATTTT. It codes for CASSLRVLSTDTQYF.

The chain combines TRBV29-1 with TRBJ2-5; no clear D. The J call may not be correct, given that the DNA end is closer to TRBJ2-7. CDR1 is SQVTM, CDR2 ANQGSEA, per germline. CDR3 length: 13 residues. The CDR3 nucleotides read TGCAGCGTTGCTGGCCACAACATCTACGAGCAGTACTTC. Amino acids: CSVAGHNIYEQYF.

This clone was counted a few times. The chain links TRBV9 to TRBJ1-5; TRBD1 might be the D (6 bases). The V gene's germline CDR1 is SGDLS and CDR2 YYNGEE. The length of the CDR3 is 14 residues. The germline V and J ends were trimmed by 3 bases and 3 bases, with 10 bases remaining between them. This chain's CDR3 is CASSATGFNQPQHF. In DNA form, the CDR3 reads TGTGCCAGCAGCGCTACAGGGTTCAATCAGCCCCAGCATTTT.

This sequence joins TRBV13 and TRBJ2-7; unclear D gene. The CDR3 runs 12 residues. In germline, CDR1 is PRHDT, CDR2 FYEKMQ (reference sequence). Trimming shortened V by 1 base and J by 6 bases, and 7 bases separated the two germline ends. The CDR3 loop is CASSLVYGEQYF. In nucleotides, the CDR3 is TGTGCCAGCAGCTTAGTTTACGGCGAGCAGTACTTC.

This clone has a single count. The V gene is TRBV6-1, the J gene TRBJ1-3, with 8 bases fitting TRBD1. The V segment lost 8 bases and the J segment 4 bases; nucleotides outside the gene matches: 10. The CDR3 consists of 15 residues. Germline values: CDR1 MNHNS, CDR2 SASEGT. The CDR3 coding sequence is TGTGCCAGCTACGAAGTCAGGGGGCAGGGAAACACCATATATTTT. Translating gives CASYEVRGQGNTIYF.

The rearrangement links TRBV28 to TRBJ1-5; maybe TRBD1 (6 bases). Trimming left V 8 bases short and J 3 bases short, with 20 bases between. The CDR3 extends over 16 amino acids. Germline V gives CDR1 MDHEN, CDR2 SYDVKM. DNA for the CDR3: TGTGCCAGCCTCCCCCAGGGGCGCAGGATCAATCAGCCCCAGCATTTT. Translated, it gives CASLPQGRRINQPQHF.

This rearrangement joins TRBV6-6 to TRBJ2-7, with D maybe TRBD2 (6 bases). The CDR3 length is 15 residues. The ends were cut back, 2 bases at V and 2 bases at J, with 13 bases in the middle. The germline gives CDR1 MNHNY, CDR2 SVGAGI (reference sequence). The CDR3 here is CASSYALLAPYEQYF. CDR3 nucleotides: TGTGCCAGCAGTTACGCACTTCTAGCGCCCTACGAGCAGTACTTC.